This T cell receptor (beta chain) emerged from a study of blood T cell repertoires in COVID-19 (dated by TCRdb to about 2020). General notes on the study: Samples covering the acute and convalescent phases of COVID-19 were provided by collaborators in the United States, Italy and Spain. The repertoires were released in a freely available public database meant as a resource for research on the immune response to SARS-CoV-2. Where HLA class I and class II types were available, the types were taken from metadata supplied by the sample provider, not from assay-based typing. The material from the prospective study consisted of cDNA or gDNA derived from T cells, B-cell-depleted T cells, or PBMCs. Nearly every sample came with metadata listing a de-identified subject ID, COVID-19 status, age in years and sex. The dataset comprised deeply sampled blood TCRbeta repertoires from subjects exposed to, actively infected with, or recovered from COVID-19. The samples were drawn from two sources: the first 160 participants of the ongoing ImmuneRACE study, and 1,200 or so subjects contributed by 6 global collaborators.

Comments on this clone: Its antigen is not yet known. The sample holds no much larger clone one base away, and base qualities are not on file.

At one collaborating source in Seattle, patients were enrolled during active infection and were followed longitudinally through the course of disease. Whole blood was collected in K2EDTA tubes by collaborating institutions according to the institutions' own protocols. Collaborator samples were shipped for TCRbeta analysis as frozen whole blood, isolated PBMCs, or DNA extracted from either sample type. Study-wide findings and limitations: The amount of clinical and demographic metadata varied by source and participant and was provided uncurated.

The immunoSEQ Assay, a bias-controlled multiplex PCR, was used to amplify TCRbeta CDR3 regions from genomic DNA. The paper's processing steps were these. Within the assay, amplification of reference gene primers was used to estimate how many nucleated cells each sample contained. To quantify the absolute abundance of each unique TCRbeta CDR3 rearrangement, sequence reads were collapsed and filtered. For each sample, productive Simpson clonality was calculated by taking the square root of Simpson's diversity index across productive rearrangements. TCRdb took over this immuneACCESS table, retaining in-frame rearrangements with V and J assigned. Such tables are incomplete; in checked studies, under half of the missing clones stem from an unresolved V gene, and the remainder is unexplained. The V and J calls and clone size are taken from that table; D and trimming were inferred from the DNA. The sample data list 130,000 to 150,000 clones, and roughly nine tenths of these were observed just once. Under 15% of the sample rests with the top ten.

Inclusive of the bounding cysteine and phenylalanine, the CDR3 is 13 residues long. Only CDR3 DNA is held: 39 bases, read in frame from base 1. The junction shows trimming of 6 bases on V and 2 bases on J, plus 10 bases between the germline ends. The origin of this receptor is a young man with COVID-19, enrolled during active disease. The sequence is built from TRBV12-3 or TRBV12-4 and TRBJ2-5; TRBD1 might be the D gene, on 6 matching bases. Sequenced sample: peripheral blood. The DNA is as follows: TGTGCCAGCAGGGGAACAGGGCAAGAGACCCAGTACTTC. This sequence encodes CASRGTGQETQYF.